This TCR beta chain was identified in a study of blood T cell repertoires in COVID-19. Looking at the study overall: Specimens from acute and convalescent COVID-19 originated in the United States, Italy and Spain.

Produced via immunoSEQ multiplex PCR; TCRdb's table is partial and in-frame only. The sample includes a few hundred thousand clones, roughly 84% seen only once; the top ten take roughly 3%. A remark on this clone: In the same sample, other DNA sequences code for this CDR3.

V shed 4 bases, J shed 1 base, and the junction held 2 bases outside the gene matches. Germline V gene data show CDR1 as SGHRS and CDR2 as YFSETQ. This CDR3 has 17 amino acids. The chain carries TRBV5-1 and TRBJ2-2; 15 bases are shared with TRBD2. The specimen was peripheral blood. This sequence was found in a woman aged 18-30 years with acute or convalescent COVID-19. The CDR3 DNA sequence: TGCGCCAGCAGCGCGGGACTAGCGGGAGGGAACACCGGGGAGCTGTTTTTT. This sequence encodes CASSAGLAGGNTGELFF.